Shown below are 26 T cell receptor beta chains from a single sample sequenced in a study of control samples from healthy donors and cancer patients. Clones were read by immunoSEQ multiplex PCR, and TCRdb kept only the in-frame ones, dropping some. The profile covers some 130,000 clones, with around 89% appearing a single time and approximately 3.2% taken by the ten largest. Sequencing input: blood. The source is a middle-aged man in good health.

The genes are TRBV5-1 and TRBJ2-7; possibly TRBD2 for D (5 bases). The CDR3 runs to 14 residues. Germline V gene data show CDR1 as SGHRS and CDR2 as YFSETQ. Between the trimmed V and J ends, which lost 4 bases and 1 base, there was a span of 12 bases. The CDR3 spells CASSPSTGSYEQYF. CDR3 bases: TGCGCCAGCAGCCCTTCGACGGGATCCTACGAGCAGTACTTC.

The chain uses TRBV5-1 and TRBJ1-1; D not resolved. The CDR3 runs 16 residues. CDR1 and CDR2 from the germline V gene are SGHRS and YFSETQ. Trimming removed 4 bases at V and 5 bases at J, with 21 bases between. CDR3 nucleotide sequence: TGCGCCAGCAGCATCTCTCCGACCCAGAGGGAGACTGAAGCTTTCTTT. Translated: CASSISPTQRETEAFF.

The rearrangement joins TRBV10-3 to TRBJ1-3; D gene unclear. The V end lost 11 bases, the J end lost 2 bases, and 10 bases lay between the germline ends. Germline V gene sequence: CDR1 ENHRY, CDR2 SYGVKD. CDR3 size: 12 residues. CDR3 DNA: TGTGCCGTCGGAGAGCCTGGAAACACCATATATTTT. Its translation is CAVGEPGNTIYF.

V usage is TRBV7-8 and J usage is TRBJ2-3; 8 bases agree with TRBD1. Germline loops: CDR1 SGHVS, CDR2 FQNEAQ. The CDR3 is 14 residues long. Germline trimming cut 5 bases from V and 5 bases from J; bases unmatched to any gene: 6. The CDR3 is CASSKTGAGDTQYF. The CDR3 DNA reads TGTGCCAGCAGCAAGACAGGGGCCGGAGATACGCAGTATTTT.

V is TRBV11-3 and J is TRBJ2-5; 13 bases match TRBD2. Unmatched junction bases numbered 6, after V lost 3 bases and J lost 5 bases. Germline CDR1 SGHNT, CDR2 YENEEA. This CDR3 has 16 amino acids. The CDR3 bases are TGTGCCAGCAGCTTTCGACTAGCGGGGGGCAGGGAGACCCAGTACTTC. Its translation: CASSFRLAGGRETQYF.

The genes are TRBV19 and TRBJ1-5; TRBD1 matches at 9 bases. Germline loops: CDR1 LNHDA, CDR2 SQIVND (reference sequence). CDR3 length: 16 amino acids. V was clipped by 7 bases and J by 1 base; unmatched bases: 8. The CDR3 sequence: CASIRDRERSNQPQHF. In nucleotides, the CDR3 is TGTGCCAGTATTCGGGACAGGGAGCGGAGCAATCAGCCCCAGCATTTT.

The chain has TRBV15 and TRBJ1-2; no clear D gene. V lost 5 bases and J lost 8, with 12 bases in between. Germline CDR1 reads LNHNV; CDR2 reads YYDKDF (reference sequence). There are 12 residues in the CDR3. CDR3 nucleotides: TGTGCCACCAGCGGCCCAGGTAGAGGCTACACCTTC. It yields the protein CATSGPGRGYTF.

This clone was counted a few times. Written as DNA, the CDR3 is TGTGCCAGCAGTGAAGCCCGGGGCCTCTCTGGAAACACCATATATTTT. Its protein product is CASSEARGLSGNTIYF. The gene calls are TRBV25-1 and TRBJ1-3; D is perhaps TRBD1 (5 bases). The CDR3 sequence is 16 residues long. V gave up 2 bases and J gave up 0 bases, with 11 bases separating them. Looked up from germline, CDR1 is MGHDK and CDR2 is SYGVNS.

A single count supports this clone. This specimen includes other DNA sequences encoding the same CDR3. The chain carries TRBV19 and TRBJ1-1; 9 nucleotides align to TRBD1. The V gene's germline CDR1 is LNHDA and CDR2 SQIVND (reference sequence). V was pared by 1 base and J by 1 base, with 1 base of the junction left unmatched. The CDR3 consists of 15 residues. CDR3 bases: TGTGCCAGTAGTATAGGGGGACAGGGGAACACTGAAGCTTTCTTT. This encodes CASSIGGQGNTEAFF.

CDR3: CASSLDHRETQYF. The CDR3 DNA reads as TGTGCCAGCAGTTTAGATCATCGGGAGACCCAGTACTTC. The chain employs TRBV12-3 or TRBV12-4 and TRBJ2-5; no firm D call. CDR3 size: 13 residues. V was cut by 1 base and J by 5 bases, with 8 bases left in between.

This clone has more than one count but fewer than ten. V gene TRBV29-1 combines with J gene TRBJ1-2; tentative D call: TRBD1 (5 bases). V lost 4 bases to trimming and J lost 2 bases, with 17 bases between them. The germline V gene has CDR1 SQVTM and CDR2 ANQGSEA. This CDR3 has 15 amino acids. CDR3 residues: CSVAISGTINYGYTF. The CDR3 DNA is TGCAGCGTTGCTATTAGCGGGACGATAAACTATGGCTACACCTTC.

V is TRBV3-1 (or the pseudogene TRBV3-2) and J is TRBJ1-2; D unclear. The germline V and J ends were trimmed by 0 bases and 5 bases, with 7 bases remaining between them. CDR1 and CDR2 (germline): LGHDT, YNNKEL (reference sequence). The CDR3 spans 13 residues. The CDR3, as DNA: TGTGCCAGCAGCCAAGAGCAGTCTTATGGCTACACCTTC. Translation: CASSQEQSYGYTF.

The chain recombines TRBV18 with TRBJ1-2, with D maybe TRBD1 (5 bases). The CDR3 totals 13 residues. V was clipped by 2 bases and J by 3 bases, with 7 bases between them. CDR1 is KGHSH and CDR2 is LQKENI in the germline V gene. CDR3 sequence: CASSPAGDYGYTF. In nucleotides, the CDR3 is TGTGCCAGCTCACCAGCGGGGGACTATGGCTACACCTTC.

The genes are TRBV25-1 and TRBJ2-7, with 9 bases identical to TRBD1. From germline, CDR1 is MGHDK and CDR2 SYGVNS. There are 15 residues in the CDR3. Trimming took 3 bases from V and 0 from J; bases not matched to a gene: 3. CDR3 loop: CASSDPTGGSYEQYF. The CDR3 DNA reads TGTGCCAGCAGTGACCCGACAGGGGGCTCCTACGAGCAGTACTTC.

This clone appeared a single time. The rearrangement links TRBV6-5 to TRBJ1-2; D gene unclear. V shed 6 bases and J shed 6 bases, with 8 bases lying between them. CDR1 MNHEY and CDR2 SVGAGI come from the germline V gene. The CDR3 is 11 amino acids. The CDR3, as DNA: TGTGCCAGCAGCGGCGTTGATGGCTACACCTTC. It encodes CASSGVDGYTF.

V usage is TRBV9 and J usage is TRBJ2-3; 7 bases are a match to TRBD2. The CDR3 extends over 19 amino acids. After removal of 0 bases from V and 0 bases from J, the junction contained 13 bases not matched to a gene. Germline assignment: CDR1 SGDLS and CDR2 YYNGEE. The CDR3 DNA reads as TGTGCCAGCAGCGTAGGATATCGGGGAGGCGGGGGTAGCACAGATACGCAGTATTTT. Translating gives CASSVGYRGGGGSTDTQYF.

The chain carries TRBV4-1 and TRBJ1-2, with TRBD1 identical over 7 bases. The germline gives CDR1 MGHRA, CDR2 YSYEKL. Losses at the gene ends were 4 bases for V and 0 bases for J; bases not matched to a gene: 17. The CDR3 consists of 19 residues. CDR3 DNA sequence: TGCGCCAGCAGCCGCCTCCCGAGAGGGACAGAACACGCTAACTATGGCTACACCTTC. It encodes CASSRLPRGTEHANYGYTF.

The CDR3 sequence is CASRPTGGDQYF. The CDR3 coding sequence is TGTGCCAGCAGGCCGACAGGGGGGGACCAGTACTTC. This chain connects TRBV2 to TRBJ2-5; 9 bases are a match to TRBD1. CDR1 and CDR2 from the germline V gene are SNHLY and FYNNEI. The V gene end was trimmed by 6 bases and the J gene end by 10 bases; junction bases not matched to a gene: 6. The CDR3 has 12 residues. The variable domain in full, with the rest retrieved from reference TRBV2 and TRBJ2-5, is EPEVTQTPSHQVTQMGQEVILRCVPISNHLYFYWYRQILGQKVEFLVSFYNNEISEKSEIFDDQFSVERPDGSNFTLKIRSTKLEDSAMYFCASRPTGGDQYFGPGTRLLVL.

This clone was observed a few times. The chain has TRBV7-3 and TRBJ2-3; 8 nucleotides align to TRBD1. The CDR3 extends over 15 amino acids. Germline CDR1 SGHTA, CDR2 FQGTGA. V was clipped by 1 base and J by 6 bases; unmatched bases: 6. CDR3 coding DNA: TGTGCCAGCAGCTTAATGCAGGGGGCCGGGGATACGCAGTATTTT. Protein product: CASSLMQGAGDTQYF.

This chain links TRBV14 with TRBJ2-5, with D perhaps TRBD1 (7 bases). This CDR3 has 15 residues. From germline, CDR1 is SGHDN and CDR2 FVKESK. V was pared by 0 bases and J by 5 bases, with 13 bases between. CDR3 amino acids: CASSQDLTGRETQYF. CDR3 bases: TGTGCCAGCAGCCAAGATCTGACAGGGAGGGAGACCCAGTACTTC.

CDR3 sequence: CASSERAGRAEETQYF. DNA for the CDR3: TGTGCCAGCAGTGAACGGGCGGGCAGGGCAGAGGAGACCCAGTACTTC. The J gene is TRBJ2-5, the V gene TRBV25-1; the D call may be TRBD1 or TRBD2 (5 bases each). Looked up from germline, CDR1 is MGHDK and CDR2 is SYGVNS. The CDR3 has 16 amino acids. V was pared by 2 bases and J by 5 bases, with 18 bases between. Drawing the rest from reference TRBV25-1 and TRBJ2-5, the complete variable domain is EADIYQTPRYLVIGTGKKITLECSQTMGHDKMYWYQQDPGMELHLIHYSYGVNSTEKGDLSSESTVSRIRTEHFPLTLESARPSHTSQYLCASSERAGRAEETQYFGPGTRLLVL.

The gene calls are TRBV24-1 and TRBJ2-7, with 7 bases fitting TRBD1. CDR1 and CDR2 from the germline V gene are KGHDR and SFDVKD. V lost 11 bases and J lost 2; bases outside the gene matches: 2. This CDR3 comprises 11 residues. CDR3 bases: TGTGCCATCGGGACAGCCTACGAGCAGTACTTC. Translation gives CAIGTAYEQYF.

The V gene is TRBV7-3, the J gene TRBJ1-1, with D unclear. The CDR3 runs to 14 residues. Between the trimmed V and J ends, which lost 3 bases and 0 bases, there was a span of 8 bases. CDR1 is SGHTA and CDR2 is FQGTGA in the germline V gene. The CDR3 DNA sequence: TGTGCCAGCAGCTTGGGCCCTCTGAACACTGAAGCTTTCTTT. Translation: CASSLGPLNTEAFF.

The chain recombines TRBV14 with TRBJ2-1; D is unresolved. V was trimmed by 0 bases and J by 15 bases, leaving 15 bases between them. CDR1 SGHDN and CDR2 FVKESK come from the germline V gene. The CDR3 has 13 residues. CDR3 protein: CASSQDQGNPPFF. CDR3 nucleotide sequence: TGTGCCAGCAGCCAAGATCAAGGAAACCCTCCGTTCTTC.

The J gene is TRBJ1-1, the V gene TRBV29-1, with TRBD1 as a possible D gene (5 bases). The V end was cut by 5 bases, the J end by 4 bases, with 23 bases between. Germline V gene lookup returns CDR1 SQVTM and CDR2 ANQGSEA. This CDR3 contains 16 residues. This CDR3 is CSVKRLTGDVSTEAFF. DNA for the CDR3: TGCAGCGTTAAAAGACTTACCGGGGACGTGAGCACTGAAGCTTTCTTT.

The V call is TRBV30, the J call TRBJ2-3; 8 bases match TRBD2. The CDR3 runs to 16 residues. J gave up 4 bases and V 4 bases, and 13 bases lay outside the gene matches. Per the germline V gene, CDR1 is GTSNPN and CDR2 is SVGIG (reference sequence). The CDR3 DNA sequence: TGTGCCTGGATGAGCGCGACGGGGGGGCTGGCAGATACGCAGTATTTT. This codes for CAWMSATGGLADTQYF.